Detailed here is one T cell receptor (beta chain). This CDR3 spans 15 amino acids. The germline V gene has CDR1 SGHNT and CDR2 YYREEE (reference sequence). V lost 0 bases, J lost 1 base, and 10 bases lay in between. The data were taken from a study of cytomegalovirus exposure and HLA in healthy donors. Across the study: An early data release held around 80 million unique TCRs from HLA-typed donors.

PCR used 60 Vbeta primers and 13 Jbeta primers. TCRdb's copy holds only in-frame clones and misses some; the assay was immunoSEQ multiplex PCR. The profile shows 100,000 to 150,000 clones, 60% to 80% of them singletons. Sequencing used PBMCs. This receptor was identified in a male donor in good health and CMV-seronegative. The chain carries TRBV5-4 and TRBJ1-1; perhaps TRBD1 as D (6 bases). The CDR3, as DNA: TGTGCCAGCAGCTTGGTAGCGACAGGGAACACTGAAGCTTTCTTT. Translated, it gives CASSLVATGNTEAFF.